What follows is one TCR beta chain and its context. The antigen it binds to is not known. Base qualities were left out, and no much larger clone turns up one base away. Donors were enrolled in RACIN, a single-arm phase I dose-escalation trial in which nivolumab, ipilimumab, aspirin, low-dose cyclophosphamide and low-dose radiotherapy were combined. Patients with advanced, TIL-negative solid tumors were considered eligible. First-strand cDNA was synthesized with Superscript III and a set of TRAV- and TRBV-specific primers, covering both TCRalpha and TCRbeta chains. TCRs were amplified with Phusion for around 21 PCR cycles, with a constant-region primer paired with the adapter attached to the V primers. Amplification of the isolated mRNA was done with the MessageAmp II aRNA Amplification Kit, which involved a roughly 17-hour in vitro transcription at 37 degrees C. mRNA for TCR sequencing was isolated with the Dynabeads mRNA DIRECT Purification Kit. A second roughly 25-cycle Phusion PCR added indexed Illumina adapters, and products were purified with AMPure XP beads. In the original analysis: Using custom Perl scripts, TCR sequences encoding the same protein were pooled, out-of-frame sequences were removed, and the abundance of each clonotype was computed. TCR sequences supported by only a single read were excluded from analysis. Among the metrics used to describe the repertoires were Shannon entropy, Gini index, clonality, richness, and the frequency of TCRs shared between repertoires. TCRdb applied fastp at Q25 and MiXCR to the public reads, then kept only in-frame beta chains. Under each unique CDR3 protein, matching rows form one entry showing the most common genes and DNA. The V and J calls here are based on TCRdb, not the publication. This sample is represented by approximately 12,000 distinct CDR3 sequences; 60% of them were singletons. Over 6% of the sample lies in the top ten.

Inclusive of the bounding cysteine and phenylalanine, the CDR3 is 15 residues long. Here the CDR3 DNA is all that survives: 45 bases in frame from base 1. Sequences SGHRS (CDR1) and YFSETQ (CDR2) are obtained from the germline V gene. Unmatched junction bases come to 9, with V trimmed by 1 base and J by 8 bases. The sample is drawn from a study of low-dose radiotherapy and immunotherapy resistance in tumors (dated by TCRdb to between 2022 and 2023). With regard to the full study: Patients in Cohort 1 were given 0.5 Gy per fraction every 2 weeks, and the prescribed total PTV dose was 6.5 Gy. Cohort 2 received 1 Gy per fraction every two weeks, with a total of 13 Gy over 26 weeks. Nivolumab was administered intravenously as a 240 mg flat dose every two weeks, and ipilimumab was administered intravenously at 1 mg/kg every six weeks. Cyclophosphamide 200 mg/m2 was given intravenously every two weeks, one day before each radiation and immunotherapy administration. Starting on cycle 1 day 1, patients took 300 mg of aspirin by mouth once daily for four cycles. The trial did not randomize participants into treatment groups. Eight patients were included in the translational analysis: three from the first dose cohort and the first five from the second dose cohort.

The sequence derives from a human donor with advanced metastatic prostate, ovarian, gallbladder or colorectal cancer (not recorded which). This table probably holds off-target reads from a library built for another chain. The sequence links TRBV5-1 to TRBJ2-1; the central 7 bases match TRBD2. CDR3 loop: CASSLTPTSAHEQFF. DNA sequence: TGCGCCAGCAGCTTGACACCTACTAGCGCCCATGAGCAGTTCTTC.